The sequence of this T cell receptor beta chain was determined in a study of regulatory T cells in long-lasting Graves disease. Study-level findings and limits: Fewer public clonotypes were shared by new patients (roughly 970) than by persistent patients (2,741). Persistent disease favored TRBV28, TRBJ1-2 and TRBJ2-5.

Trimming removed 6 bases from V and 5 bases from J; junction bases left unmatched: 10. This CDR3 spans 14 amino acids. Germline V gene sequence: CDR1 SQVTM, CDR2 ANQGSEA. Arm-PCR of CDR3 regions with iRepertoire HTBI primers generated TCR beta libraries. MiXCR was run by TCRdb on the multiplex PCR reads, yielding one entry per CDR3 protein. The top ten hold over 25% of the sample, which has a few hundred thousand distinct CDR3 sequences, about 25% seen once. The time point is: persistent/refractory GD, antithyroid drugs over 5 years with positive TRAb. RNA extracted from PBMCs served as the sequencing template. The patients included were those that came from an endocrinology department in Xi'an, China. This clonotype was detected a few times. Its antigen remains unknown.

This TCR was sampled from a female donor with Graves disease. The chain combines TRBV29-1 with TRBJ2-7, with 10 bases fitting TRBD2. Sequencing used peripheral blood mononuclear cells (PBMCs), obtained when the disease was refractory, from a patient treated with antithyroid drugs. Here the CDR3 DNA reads TGCAGCGTCCCCGGGACTAGCGTTACGAACGAGCAGTACTTC. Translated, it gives CSVPGTSVTNEQYF.